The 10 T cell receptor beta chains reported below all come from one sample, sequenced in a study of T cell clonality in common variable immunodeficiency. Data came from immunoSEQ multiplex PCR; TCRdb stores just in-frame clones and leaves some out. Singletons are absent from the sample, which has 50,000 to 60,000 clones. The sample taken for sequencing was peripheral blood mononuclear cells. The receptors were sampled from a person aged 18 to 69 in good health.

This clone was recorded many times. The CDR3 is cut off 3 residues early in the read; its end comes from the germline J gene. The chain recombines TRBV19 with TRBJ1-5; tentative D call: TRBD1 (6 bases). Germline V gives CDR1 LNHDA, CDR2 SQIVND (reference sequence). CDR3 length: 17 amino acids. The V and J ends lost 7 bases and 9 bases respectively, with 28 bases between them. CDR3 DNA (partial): TGTGCCAGTACGGGATCCGTGGGGGACATCTGGATTGCGCCC. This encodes CASTGSVGDIWIAP. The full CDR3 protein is CASTGSVGDIWIAPQHF. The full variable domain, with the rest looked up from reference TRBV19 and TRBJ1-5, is DGGITQSPKYLFRKEGQNVTLSCEQNLNHDAMYWYRQDPGQGLRLIYYSQIVNDFQKGDIAEGYSVSREKKESFPLTVTSAQKNPTAFYLCASTGSVGDIWIAPQHFGDGTRLSIL.

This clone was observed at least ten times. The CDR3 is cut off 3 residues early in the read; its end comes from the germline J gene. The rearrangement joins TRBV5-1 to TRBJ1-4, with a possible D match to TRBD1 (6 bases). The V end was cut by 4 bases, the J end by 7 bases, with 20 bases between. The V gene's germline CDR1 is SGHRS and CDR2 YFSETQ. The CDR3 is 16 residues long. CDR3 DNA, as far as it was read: TGCGCCAGCAGCGGAGGGACATCGAGGGGTAGTGAAAAA. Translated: CASSGGTSRGSEK. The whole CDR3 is CASSGGTSRGSEKLFF.

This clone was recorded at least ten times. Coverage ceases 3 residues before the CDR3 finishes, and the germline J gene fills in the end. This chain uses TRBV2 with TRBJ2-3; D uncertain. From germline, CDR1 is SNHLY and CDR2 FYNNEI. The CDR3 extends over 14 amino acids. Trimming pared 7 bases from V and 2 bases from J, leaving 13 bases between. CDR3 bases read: TGTGCCAGCATAAATACTCCCCTCACAGATACG. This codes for CASINTPLTDT. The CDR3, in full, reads CASINTPLTDTQYF.

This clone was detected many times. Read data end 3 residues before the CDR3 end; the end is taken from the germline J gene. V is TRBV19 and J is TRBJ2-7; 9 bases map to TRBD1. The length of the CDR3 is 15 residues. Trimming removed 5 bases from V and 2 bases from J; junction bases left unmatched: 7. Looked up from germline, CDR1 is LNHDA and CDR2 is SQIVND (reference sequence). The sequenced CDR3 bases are TGTGCCAGTAGTCCTGGACAGGGGCCCACCTACGAG. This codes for CASSPGQGPTYE. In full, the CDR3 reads CASSPGQGPTYEQYF.

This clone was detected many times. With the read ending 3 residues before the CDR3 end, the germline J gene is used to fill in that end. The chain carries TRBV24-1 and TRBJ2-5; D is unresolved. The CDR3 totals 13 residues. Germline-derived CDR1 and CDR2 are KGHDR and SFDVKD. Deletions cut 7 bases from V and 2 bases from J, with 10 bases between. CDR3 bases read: TGTGCCACCAGAGCAGGTCGACAAGAGACC. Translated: CATRAGRQET. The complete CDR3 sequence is CATRAGRQETQYF.

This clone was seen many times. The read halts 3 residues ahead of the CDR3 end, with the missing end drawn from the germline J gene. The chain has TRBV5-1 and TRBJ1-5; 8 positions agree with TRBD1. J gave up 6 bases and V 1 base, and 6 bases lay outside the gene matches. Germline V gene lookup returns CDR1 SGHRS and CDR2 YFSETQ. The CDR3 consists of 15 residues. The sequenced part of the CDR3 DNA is TGCGCCAGCAGCTTGTCGACAGGGGAGGGTCAGCCC. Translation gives CASSLSTGEGQP. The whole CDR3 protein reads CASSLSTGEGQPQHF.

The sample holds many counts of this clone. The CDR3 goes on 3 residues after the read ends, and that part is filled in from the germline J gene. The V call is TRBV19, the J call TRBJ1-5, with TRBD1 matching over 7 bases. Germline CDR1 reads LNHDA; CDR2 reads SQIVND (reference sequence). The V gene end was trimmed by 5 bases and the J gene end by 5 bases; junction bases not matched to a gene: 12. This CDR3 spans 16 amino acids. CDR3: CASSETQTGSDQPQHF. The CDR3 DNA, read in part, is TGTGCCAGTAGTGAGACCCAGACAGGGTCGGATCAGCCC.

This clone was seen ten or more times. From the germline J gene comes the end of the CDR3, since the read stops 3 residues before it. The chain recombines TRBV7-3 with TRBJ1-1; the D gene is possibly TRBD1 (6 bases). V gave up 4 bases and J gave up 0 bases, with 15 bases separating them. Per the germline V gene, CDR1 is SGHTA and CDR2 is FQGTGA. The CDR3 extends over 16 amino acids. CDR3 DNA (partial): TGTGCCAGCAGCTCCCGTACAGGGAAGATGAACACTGAA. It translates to CASSSRTGKMNTE. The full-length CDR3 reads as CASSSRTGKMNTEAFF. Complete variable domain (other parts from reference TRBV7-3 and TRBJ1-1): GAGVSQTPSNKVTEKGKYVELRCDPISGHTALYWYRQSLGQGPEFLIYFQGTGAADDSGLPNDRFFAVRPEGSVSTLKIQRTERGDSAVYLCASSSRTGKMNTEAFFGQGTRLTVV.

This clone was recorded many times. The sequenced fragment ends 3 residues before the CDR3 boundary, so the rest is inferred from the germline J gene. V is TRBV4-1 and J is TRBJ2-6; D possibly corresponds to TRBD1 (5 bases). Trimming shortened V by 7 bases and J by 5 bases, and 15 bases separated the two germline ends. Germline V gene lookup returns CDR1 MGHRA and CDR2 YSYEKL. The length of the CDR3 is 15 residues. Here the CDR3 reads CASKQGDRRANVLTF. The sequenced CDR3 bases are TGCGCCAGCAAGCAGGGTGATAGGAGGGCCAACGTC.

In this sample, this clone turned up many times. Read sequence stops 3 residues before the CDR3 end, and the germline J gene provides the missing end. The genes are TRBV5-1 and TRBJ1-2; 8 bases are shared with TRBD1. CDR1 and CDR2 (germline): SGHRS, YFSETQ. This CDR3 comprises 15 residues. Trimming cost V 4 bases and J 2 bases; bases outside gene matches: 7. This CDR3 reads CASSPRGQANYGYTF. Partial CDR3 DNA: TGCGCCAGCAGCCCCCGGGGACAGGCCAACTATGGC.